The clone carrying this T cell receptor (beta chain) was recorded a few times. Its matching antigen is unknown. This sample was included in a study of T cells in Graves' hyperthyroidism and ophthalmopathy. Among ophthalmopathy patients, the Clinical Activity Score reached at least 3, the NOSPECS grade reached at least 4, and duration remained under 3 months. Study observations and caveats: Ophthalmopathy, as predicted by the model, came a median 6.5 months after the prediction.

RNA transcripts were the template for amplifying TCR beta CDR3 regions. First-round RT-PCR with HTBI primers amplified the TCR CDR3 region. Each CDR3 protein is one row after TCRdb ran MiXCR on the multiplex PCR reads. The table lists about 600,000 distinct CDR3 sequences, 13% to 15% of them singletons. The trim removed 6 bases at V and 4 bases at J, leaving 5 bases unmatched. The CDR3 covers 14 residues. Specimen: blood. This chain links TRBV12-3 or TRBV12-4 with TRBJ2-1; 8 bases are a match to TRBD2. This TCR derives from a woman in her forties or fifties with Graves' ophthalmopathy. The DNA of the CDR3 is TGTGCCAGCAGGAGTAGCGGGGAGTACAATGAGCAGTTCTTC. Translating gives CASRSSGEYNEQFF.